The TCR beta chain described here comes from a study of cytomegalovirus exposure and HLA in healthy donors. The study, taken as a whole, reports: A few V segments could not be told apart, such as TRBV6-2 and TRBV6-3, and were left out. Common viral pathogens seemed, in a later analysis, to connect with several of the most significant clusters.

Both 60 Vbeta primers and 13 Jbeta primers went into the PCR. Method: immunoSEQ multiplex PCR; TCRdb's copy keeps in-frame clones and lacks some. The sample has tens of thousands of clones, 76% seen once. On this clone: The antigen is unknown.

The V gene end was trimmed by 3 bases and the J gene end by 2 bases; junction bases not matched to a gene: 1. Germline CDR1 reads SGHVS; CDR2 reads FNYEAQ. This CDR3 comprises 14 residues. This TCR was recovered from a male donor in good health and CMV-seronegative. This chain connects TRBV7-6 to TRBJ2-7, with 10 nucleotides matching TRBD2. Sequenced input: PBMCs. The CDR3 DNA reads TGTGCCAGCAGCTTGAGCGGGAGGGCCTACGAGCAGTACTTC. Amino acid sequence: CASSLSGRAYEQYF.